The 26 T cell receptor beta chains below all came from one sample that was sequenced in a study of CXCR4 blockade with PD-1 therapy in pancreatic cancer (dated by TCRdb to the late 2010s). The library was produced with the immunoSEQ multiplex PCR assay. TCRdb took this table from immuneACCESS and kept in-frame rearrangements with V and J called. Such tables lack part of the clones; where checked against another copy, unresolved V genes explain under half of the gap, and the rest is unexplained. The sample records roughly 1,500 clones, about two fifths of which are singletons. The top ten clonotypes cover 15% to 20% of the sample. The sample was tumor tissue. The source of these receptors is a human donor with pancreatic ductal adenocarcinoma.

The chain carries TRBV25-1 and TRBJ1-4; 7 nucleotides match TRBD1. CDR3 length: 14 residues. J lost 5 bases, V lost 7 bases, and 7 bases had no gene match. CDR1 MGHDK and CDR2 SYGVNS come from the germline V gene. The CDR3 reads CASNQQGWNEKLFF. The CDR3 DNA reads as TGTGCCAGCAATCAACAGGGGTGGAATGAAAAACTGTTTTTT.

There are a few counts of this clone. This chain links TRBV9 with TRBJ2-7; 8 bases are a match to TRBD2. V was clipped by 3 bases and J by 7 bases; unmatched bases: 15. This CDR3 is built from 16 residues. Germline values: CDR1 SGDLS, CDR2 YYNGEE. This chain's CDR3 is CASSDGAGLVSVEQYF. The CDR3 nucleotides are TGTGCCAGCAGCGACGGAGCGGGACTAGTGTCGGTGGAGCAGTACTTC.

This clone was seen a handful of times. J is TRBJ2-2 and V is TRBV6-7, with D hard to call. TRBV6-7 is filed as an ORF, its function uncertain. The CDR3 extends over 14 amino acids. Deletions cut 5 bases from V and 5 bases from J, with 12 bases between. CDR3 coding DNA: TGTGCCAGCAGTGAAGCGCTAGGAACCGGGGAGCTGTTTTTT. It encodes CASSEALGTGELFF.

The genes are TRBV15 and TRBJ2-2; D remains ambiguous. CDR1 and CDR2 from the germline V gene are LNHNV and YYDKDF (reference sequence). The CDR3 consists of 14 residues. V lost 2 bases and J 1 base, leaving 5 bases between the germline ends. This CDR3 is CATSRNKNTGELFF. The CDR3 nucleotides are TGTGCCACCAGCAGAAACAAGAACACCGGGGAGCTGTTTTTT.

The sample holds a few counts of this clone. The chain has TRBV7-1 and TRBJ2-7, with D perhaps TRBD2 (6 bases). Being an ORF, TRBV7-1 has a function that is uncertain. The CDR3 sequence is 14 residues long. V gave up 5 bases and J gave up 7 bases, with 18 bases separating them. The CDR3 DNA follows: TGTGCCAGCAGCCCCGACCTCCTCGGGGGAGAGCAGTACGTC. Its protein product is CASSPDLLGGEQYV.

The chain carries TRBV10-2 and TRBJ2-1, with TRBD2 matching over 7 bases. The CDR3 covers 14 residues. Germline values: CDR1 WSHSY, CDR2 SAAADI. With 1 base clipped from V and 15 bases from J, the junction kept 12 bases outside the gene matches. The CDR3 DNA reads TGCGCCAGCAGTGAGTTGGTTAGCGGGCCCGTATGGTTCTTC. It yields the protein CASSELVSGPVWFF.

This clone was observed once. V and J are TRBV29-1 and TRBJ1-4; 7 positions match TRBD1. The CDR3 spans 13 residues. Losses at the gene ends were 6 bases for V and 6 bases for J; bases not matched to a gene: 7. In germline, CDR1 is SQVTM, CDR2 ANQGSEA. The CDR3 DNA sequence: TGCAGCGTGAGACAGGGATGGGATGAAAAACTGTTTTTT. This sequence encodes CSVRQGWDEKLFF. The complete variable domain, with remaining parts taken from reference TRBV29-1 and TRBJ1-4, reads SAVISQKPSRDICQRGTSLTIQCQVDSQVTMMFWYRQQPGQSLTLIATANQGSEATYESGFVIDKFPISRPNLTFSTLTVSNMSPEDSSIYLCSVRQGWDEKLFFGSGTQLSVL.

The CDR3 here is CASGLDLTDTQYF. The CDR3 DNA reads as TGTGCTAGTGGTTTGGACCTCACAGATACGCAGTATTTT. The chain carries TRBV12-5 and TRBJ2-3; D is unclear. The germline gives CDR1 LGHNT, CDR2 FRNRAP. CDR3 length: 13 amino acids. V was clipped by 1 base and J by 2 bases, with 4 bases between them.

This clone was observed a few times. J is TRBJ1-1 and V is TRBV5-1; D might be TRBD1 (5 bases). CDR3 length equals 16 residues. Trimming pared 4 bases from V and 5 bases from J, leaving 21 bases between. CDR1 SGHRS and CDR2 YFSETQ come from the germline V gene. CDR3 bases: TGCGCCAGCAGCCCGAGTATTACAGGCGCGGGGACTGAAGCTTTCTTT. As protein: CASSPSITGAGTEAFF.

The rearrangement links TRBV11-3 to TRBJ1-2, with TRBD1 as a possible D gene (6 bases). Germline V gene sequence: CDR1 SGHNT, CDR2 YENEEA. The CDR3 contains 15 residues. Trimming shortened V by 1 base and J by 3 bases, and 12 bases separated the two germline ends. As DNA, the CDR3 is TGTGCCAGCAGCTTAGGTTACGGGGGCGACTATGGCTACACCTTC. Amino acids: CASSLGYGGDYGYTF.

This clone was seen only a few times. This chain links TRBV11-3 with TRBJ1-6, with unresolved D. The CDR3 has 14 amino acids. With 3 bases removed from V and 6 bases from J, the gap between germline ends came to 9 bases. Germline V gene lookup returns CDR1 SGHNT and CDR2 YENEEA. This CDR3 reads CASSLYGPNSPLHF. The CDR3 DNA follows: TGTGCCAGCAGCTTGTACGGTCCTAATTCACCCCTCCACTTT.

CDR3 nucleotides: TGTGCCAGCTCACCGGTGGGGTACACAGATACGCAGTATTTT. It translates to CASSPVGYTDTQYF. The V and J genes are TRBV18 and TRBJ2-3; D not certain. Trimming took off 3 bases at V and 2 bases at J, with 9 bases between the two ends. Per germline, CDR1 KGHSH and CDR2 LQKENI. The CDR3 has 14 amino acids.

This clone is medium-sized. The V gene is TRBV6-8, the J gene TRBJ1-1; 9 nucleotides align to TRBD1. CDR3 size: 16 residues. Trimming cost V 6 bases and J 0 bases; bases outside gene matches: 8. Germline CDR1 is MNHGY and CDR2 is SAAAGT. CDR3 sequence: CASRSGTGRMNTEAFF. CDR3 coding DNA: TGTGCCAGCAGATCCGGGACAGGGAGGATGAACACTGAAGCTTTCTTT.

This clone was counted between two and nine times. The genes are TRBV19 and TRBJ1-1; D is unclear. CDR1 is LNHDA and CDR2 is SQIVND in the germline V gene (reference sequence). V was clipped by 4 bases and J by 0 bases, with 15 bases between them. There are 16 residues in the CDR3. The CDR3 here is CASSTNTGVMNTEAFF. The CDR3 coding sequence is TGTGCCAGTAGTACTAACACCGGGGTCATGAACACTGAAGCTTTCTTT.

The gene calls are TRBV18 and TRBJ1-1, with 9 bases that match TRBD1. The length of the CDR3 is 13 residues. V lost 6 bases, J lost 3 bases, and 2 bases stayed unmatched. CDR1 and CDR2 (germline): KGHSH, LQKENI. The chain's CDR3 is CASSTGGDTEAFF. The CDR3 nucleotides read TGTGCCAGCTCGACAGGGGGTGACACTGAAGCTTTCTTT.

This clone has only a few counts. In DNA, the CDR3 is TGTGCCAGCAGCCAAGGATCTGGAAACACCATATATTTT. Its translation: CASSQGSGNTIYF. The chain has TRBV16 and TRBJ1-3; D is unresolved. Trimming pared 2 bases from V and 1 base from J, leaving 3 bases between. The CDR3 totals 13 residues. Looked up from germline, CDR1 is KGHSY and CDR2 is FQNENV.

This clone is large within its sample. The chain combines TRBV6-8 with TRBJ2-7; D might be TRBD1 (6 bases). Looked up from germline, CDR1 is MNHGY and CDR2 is SAAAGT. With 6 bases removed from V and 7 bases from J, the gap between germline ends came to 16 bases. CDR3 length: 13 amino acids. The CDR3 here is CASRQPQGYEQYV. The CDR3 DNA reads as TGTGCCAGCAGGCAACCACAGGGTTATGAGCAGTACGTC.

This clone was seen a few times. CDR3 residues: CASSSVNQPQHF. The CDR3 DNA follows: TGTGCCAGCAGTTCGGTTAATCAGCCCCAGCATTTT. The chain links TRBV28 to TRBJ1-5; D unresolved. V was pared by 4 bases and J by 4 bases, with 5 bases between. The CDR3 has 12 amino acids. In germline, CDR1 is MDHEN, CDR2 SYDVKM.

V and J are TRBV29-1 and TRBJ1-6, with D unclear. This CDR3 region has 12 residues. V was trimmed by 5 bases and J by 7 bases, leaving 9 bases between them. The germline CDR1 and CDR2 sequences are SQVTM and ANQGSEA. CDR3 nucleotides: TGCAGCGTTCCGGACCGAAATTCACCCCTCCACTTT. Its protein product is CSVPDRNSPLHF.

By its share, this clone is medium-sized. The chain couples TRBV4-1 to TRBJ1-1; D is undetermined. The CDR3 totals 14 residues. Trimming stripped 0 bases from V and 5 bases from J, with 10 bases between. Germline V gives CDR1 MGHRA, CDR2 YSYEKL. This CDR3 reads CASSQDSSTTEAFF. For the CDR3, the DNA is TGCGCCAGCAGCCAAGATAGCAGCACGACTGAAGCTTTCTTT.

This clone came up once. This chain connects TRBV16 to TRBJ2-3; 9 bases are shared with TRBD2. Germline CDR1 KGHSY, CDR2 FQNENV. The V gene end was trimmed by 2 bases and the J gene end by 8 bases; junction bases not matched to a gene: 5. This CDR3 is built from 14 residues. In nucleotides, the CDR3 is TGTGCCAGCAGCCAAGGGACTAGCACTGGTACGCAGTATTTT. Amino acids: CASSQGTSTGTQYF.

This clone was seen only a few times. This chain joins TRBV28 and TRBJ1-1, with D hard to call. Trimming removed 8 bases at V and 1 base at J, with 14 bases between. From germline, CDR1 is MDHEN and CDR2 SYDVKM. The CDR3 contains 14 residues. The CDR3 DNA sequence: TGTGCCAGCTATCGTTTGGAGGGGAACACTGAAGCTTTCTTT. This codes for CASYRLEGNTEAFF.

The chain has TRBV28 and TRBJ2-1; TRBD1 is a possible D gene (5 bases). Germline CDR1 reads MDHEN; CDR2 reads SYDVKM. This CDR3 is built from 15 residues. V lost 4 bases and J 5 bases, leaving 15 bases between the germline ends. CDR3 nucleotides: TGTGCCAGCAGTTCGACTGGACATTCCAACAATGAGCAGTTCTTC. The encoded protein is CASSSTGHSNNEQFF.

The chain joins TRBV7-1 to TRBJ2-7, with 10 bases lining up with TRBD1. TRBV7-1 is given ORF status, its function remaining uncertain. The CDR3 has 14 residues. V shed 4 bases, J shed 6 bases, and the junction held 6 bases outside the gene matches. The CDR3 DNA reads as TGTGCCAGCAGCTTAGGGACAGGGGTGGGCGAGCAGTACGTC. This encodes CASSLGTGVGEQYV.

This clone has only a few counts. The chain joins TRBV6-8 to TRBJ1-1; D may be TRBD1 (6 bases). From germline, CDR1 is MNHGY and CDR2 SAAAGT. This CDR3 comprises 15 residues. Trimming removed 6 bases at V and 3 bases at J, with 17 bases between. In DNA form, the CDR3 reads TGTGCCAGCAGGTCGGGACACTCCAAGGACACTGAAGCTTTCTTT. This translates into CASRSGHSKDTEAFF.

The chain joins TRBV5-1 to TRBJ2-3; D is uncertain. The V end was cut by 0 bases, the J end by 0 bases, with 8 bases between. Germline values: CDR1 SGHRS, CDR2 YFSETQ. The CDR3 has 15 residues. CDR3: CASSLGQTSTDTQYF. The CDR3 bases are TGCGCCAGCAGCTTGGGTCAGACTAGCACAGATACGCAGTATTTT.